This T cell receptor (beta chain) was profiled in a study of blood T cell repertoires in COVID-19. This clone was seen once. Germline V gene data show CDR1 as MDHEN and CDR2 as SYDVKM. The V end was cut by 4 bases, the J end by 1 base, with 13 bases between. There are 15 residues in the CDR3. In the authors' methods: Estimated nucleated cell counts came from reference gene primer amplification. The method was immunoSEQ multiplex PCR; TCRdb's version includes in-frame clones alone and lacks a portion of them. The V and J calls and the clone size are those of that table, but D and trimming were determined from the DNA. This sample yields about 59,000 clones, of which 70% to 80% are seen a single time; around an eighth belongs to the top ten.

Sequences were obtained from peripheral blood. The clonotype was recovered from a man at least 80 years old with acute or convalescent COVID-19. The chain recombines TRBV28 with TRBJ1-2, with D maybe TRBD1 (5 bases). As DNA, the CDR3 is TGTGCCAGCAGTTATACCTGGGGGGGTAACTATGGCTACACCTTC. Its protein is CASSYTWGGNYGYTF.